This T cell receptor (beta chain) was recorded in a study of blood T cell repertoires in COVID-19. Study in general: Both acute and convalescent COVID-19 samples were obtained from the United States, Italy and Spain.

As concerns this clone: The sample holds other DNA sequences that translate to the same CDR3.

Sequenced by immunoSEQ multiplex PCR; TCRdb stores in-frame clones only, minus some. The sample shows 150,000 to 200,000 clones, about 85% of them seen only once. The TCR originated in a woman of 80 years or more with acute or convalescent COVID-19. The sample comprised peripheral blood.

The chain's CDR3 is CASSQGLAGGTDTQYF. The CDR3 nucleotides are TGTGCCAGCAGCCAGGGACTAGCGGGGGGGACAGATACGCAGTATTTT. This sequence joins TRBV3-1 (or the pseudogene TRBV3-2) and TRBJ2-3, with TRBD2 identical over 16 bases. From germline, CDR1 is LGHDT and CDR2 YNNKEL (reference sequence). Trimming removed 3 bases from V and 3 bases from J; junction bases left unmatched: 0. The CDR3 consists of 16 residues.